This is a list of T cell receptor beta chains from one sample in a study of blood T cell repertoires in COVID-19. Sequencing used immunoSEQ multiplex PCR; TCRdb keeps in-frame clones, though not all of them. This sample has a few hundred thousand clones, with roughly 87% found just once. The material sequenced was peripheral blood. The receptors here all came from a woman aged 50 to 60 who had recovered from COVID-19. Each CDR3 is given with its conserved first and last residue. D genes are given only for firm matches. Clone size is not always given. Where it is, it says once, few, many or a class for expanded clones.

CDR3aa | CDR3nt | abundance | d_gene | j_gene | v_gene
CASSPLFYRDGYTF | TGTGCCAGCAGCCCTCTCTTCTACAGGGATGGCTACACCTTC | . | . | TRBJ1-2 | TRBV9
CASSIGRVTEAFF | TGTGCCAGTAGTATAGGCCGGGTGACTGAAGCTTTCTTT | once | . | TRBJ1-1 | TRBV19
CASSQVGLAGANEQFF | TGTGCCAGCAGCCAAGTGGGACTAGCGGGAGCAAATGAGCAGTTCTTC | few | TRBD2 | TRBJ2-1 | TRBV4-2
CASSQDWAGQETQYF | TGCGCCAGCAGCCAAGATTGGGCAGGGCAAGAGACCCAGTACTTC | . | . | TRBJ2-5 | TRBV4-3
CASGRETNEQFF | TGTGCTAGTGGTCGGGAAACCAATGAGCAGTTCTTC | . | . | TRBJ2-1 | TRBV12-5
CASSQALAGGFEGQYF | TGTGCCAGCAGCCAGGCGCTAGCGGGGGGCTTTGAGGGGCAGTACTTC | . | TRBD2 | TRBJ2-7 | TRBV7-2
CASSRRNAPDRNTEAFF | TGTGCCAGCAGCCGCAGAAACGCCCCAGACAGGAACACTGAAGCTTTCTTT | . | . | TRBJ1-1 | TRBV7-2
CASSFSSNQPQHF | TGTGCCAGCAGTTTTAGTAGCAATCAGCCCCAGCATTTT | . | . | TRBJ1-5 | TRBV12-3/TRBV12-4
CASSRGTSGGAQYF | TGTGCCAGCAGCCGCGGGACTAGCGGGGGGGCCCAGTACTTC | . | TRBD2 | TRBJ2-5 | TRBV3-1/TRBV3-2
CAWSGQMNTEAFF | TGTGCCTGGAGTGGACAGATGAACACTGAAGCTTTCTTT | . | . | TRBJ1-1 | TRBV30
CAISTEAGVGDEQFF | TGTGCCATCAGCACCGAGGCGGGGGTTGGAGATGAGCAGTTCTTC | . | TRBD2 | TRBJ2-1 | TRBV10-3
CASRPVKQAYEQYF | TGTGCCAGCAGACCCGTAAAACAGGCTTATGAGCAGTACTTC | . | . | TRBJ2-7 | TRBV28
CASSPGTGEQPQHF | TGTGCCAGCAGCCCCGGGACAGGGGAGCAGCCCCAGCATTTT | few | TRBD1 | TRBJ1-5 | TRBV6-5
CASSFRLSNQPQHF | TGTGCCAGCAGTTTTCGTTTGAGCAATCAGCCCCAGCATTTT | . | . | TRBJ1-5 | TRBV27
CASTSSPSYEQYF | TGTGCCAGCACCTCCTCTCCCTCCTACGAGCAGTACTTC | once | . | TRBJ2-7 | TRBV12-3/TRBV12-4
CASSQNPRMTGEWVETQYF | TGTGCCAGCAGCCAAAATCCGAGGATGACAGGGGAATGGGTAGAGACCCAGTACTTC | . | TRBD1 | TRBJ2-5 | TRBV3-1/TRBV3-2
CASSLWDVLDGVGTF | TGTGCCAGCAGTCTATGGGACGTACTAGATGGGGTTGGCACCTTC | . | . | TRBJ1-2 | TRBV28
CASSHGPVSSGRDNEQFF | TGTGCCAGCAGCCACGGCCCGGTGTCTAGCGGGAGGGACAATGAGCAGTTCTTC | . | TRBD2 | TRBJ2-1 | TRBV5-5
CASSYLGYPGDEQFF | TGTGCCAGCAGTTACCTCGGATACCCGGGGGATGAGCAGTTCTTC | . | . | TRBJ2-1 | TRBV7-3
CASSRAGGDYGYTF | TGCGCCAGCAGCCGAGCAGGGGGAGACTATGGCTACACCTTC | . | TRBD1 | TRBJ1-2 | TRBV4-3
CASSLTGILYEQYF | TGCGCCAGCAGCTTGACAGGGATCCTCTACGAGCAGTACTTC | . | . | TRBJ2-7 | TRBV5-1
CASRGGGDRAYNEQFF | TGCGCCAGCAGGGGGGGAGGGGACAGGGCCTACAATGAGCAGTTCTTC | . | TRBD1 | TRBJ2-1 | TRBV10-1
CASSLIAGDTEAFF | TGTGCCAGCAGCTTAATCGCGGGAGACACTGAAGCTTTCTTT | . | . | TRBJ1-1 | TRBV7-3
CASSPQEILEAFF | TGTGCCAGCTCACCACAGGAGATTCTTGAAGCTTTCTTT | few | . | TRBJ1-1 | TRBV18
CASRADRVHNEQFF | TGTGCCAGTAGGGCGGACAGGGTCCACAATGAGCAGTTCTTC | . | TRBD1 | TRBJ2-1 | TRBV19
CASSEDRENYGYTF | TGTGCCAGCAGCGAGGACAGGGAAAACTATGGCTACACCTTC | . | TRBD1 | TRBJ1-2 | TRBV5-6
CASSIGARVGQPQHF | TGTGCCAGTAGTATTGGCGCCAGGGTGGGCCAGCCCCAGCATTTT | . | . | TRBJ1-5 | TRBV19
CASRQTGTSGRTDTQYF | TGTGCCAGCAGACAGACCGGGACTAGCGGGAGAACAGATACGCAGTATTTT | . | TRBD2 | TRBJ2-3 | TRBV7-9
CASSQRDRGTPYRPQHF | TGTGCCAGCAGCCAACGGGACAGGGGGACGCCTTACAGGCCCCAGCATTTT | . | TRBD1 | TRBJ1-5 | TRBV7-8
CASSPGTVGLDTQYF | TGTGCCAGCAGCCCCGGGACAGTCGGTTTGGATACGCAGTATTTT | . | TRBD1 | TRBJ2-3 | TRBV9
CATSRSQQSTDTQYF | TGTGCCACCTCGAGGAGTCAACAAAGCACAGATACGCAGTATTTT | . | . | TRBJ2-3 | TRBV9
CASSRVAGGHTGKLFF | TGTGCCAGCAGCCGCGTAGCGGGGGGACACACCGGGAAGCTGTTTTTT | once | TRBD2 | TRBJ2-2 | TRBV13
CASSPLDSNEKLFF | TGTGCCAGCTCACCTCTAGACAGTAATGAAAAACTGTTTTTT | . | . | TRBJ1-4 | TRBV18
CASSFFRVEGNTEAFF | TGTGCCAGCAGTTTTTTCAGGGTTGAAGGAAACACTGAAGCTTTCTTT | . | . | TRBJ1-1 | TRBV28
CAIGFSGDRRDTGELFF | TGTGCCATCGGATTTTCAGGAGACAGGCGGGACACCGGGGAGCTGTTTTTT | . | . | TRBJ2-2 | TRBV10-3
CAWSVVAGDTEAFF | TGTGCCTGGAGTGTAGTAGCAGGGGACACTGAAGCTTTCTTT | . | . | TRBJ1-1 | TRBV30
CASSWGHRLPDVDTQYF | TGCGCCAGCAGCTGGGGACATCGGCTACCTGATGTTGATACGCAGTATTTT | . | . | TRBJ2-3 | TRBV5-1
CASQPRQGGGYTF | TGTGCCAGCCAACCTAGACAGGGTGGAGGCTACACCTTC | . | TRBD1 | TRBJ1-2 | TRBV18
CASSAPGVTEAFF | TGTGCCAGCAGCGCTCCCGGGGTAACTGAAGCTTTCTTT | . | . | TRBJ1-1 | TRBV11-3
CASSQGQGLGTEAFF | TGTGCCAGCAGCCAGGGACAGGGGTTGGGCACTGAAGCTTTCTTT | . | TRBD1 | TRBJ1-1 | TRBV4-2
CATRTGLAGNTIYF | TGTGCCACTCGAACAGGGTTAGCTGGAAACACCATATATTTT | few | . | TRBJ1-3 | TRBV15